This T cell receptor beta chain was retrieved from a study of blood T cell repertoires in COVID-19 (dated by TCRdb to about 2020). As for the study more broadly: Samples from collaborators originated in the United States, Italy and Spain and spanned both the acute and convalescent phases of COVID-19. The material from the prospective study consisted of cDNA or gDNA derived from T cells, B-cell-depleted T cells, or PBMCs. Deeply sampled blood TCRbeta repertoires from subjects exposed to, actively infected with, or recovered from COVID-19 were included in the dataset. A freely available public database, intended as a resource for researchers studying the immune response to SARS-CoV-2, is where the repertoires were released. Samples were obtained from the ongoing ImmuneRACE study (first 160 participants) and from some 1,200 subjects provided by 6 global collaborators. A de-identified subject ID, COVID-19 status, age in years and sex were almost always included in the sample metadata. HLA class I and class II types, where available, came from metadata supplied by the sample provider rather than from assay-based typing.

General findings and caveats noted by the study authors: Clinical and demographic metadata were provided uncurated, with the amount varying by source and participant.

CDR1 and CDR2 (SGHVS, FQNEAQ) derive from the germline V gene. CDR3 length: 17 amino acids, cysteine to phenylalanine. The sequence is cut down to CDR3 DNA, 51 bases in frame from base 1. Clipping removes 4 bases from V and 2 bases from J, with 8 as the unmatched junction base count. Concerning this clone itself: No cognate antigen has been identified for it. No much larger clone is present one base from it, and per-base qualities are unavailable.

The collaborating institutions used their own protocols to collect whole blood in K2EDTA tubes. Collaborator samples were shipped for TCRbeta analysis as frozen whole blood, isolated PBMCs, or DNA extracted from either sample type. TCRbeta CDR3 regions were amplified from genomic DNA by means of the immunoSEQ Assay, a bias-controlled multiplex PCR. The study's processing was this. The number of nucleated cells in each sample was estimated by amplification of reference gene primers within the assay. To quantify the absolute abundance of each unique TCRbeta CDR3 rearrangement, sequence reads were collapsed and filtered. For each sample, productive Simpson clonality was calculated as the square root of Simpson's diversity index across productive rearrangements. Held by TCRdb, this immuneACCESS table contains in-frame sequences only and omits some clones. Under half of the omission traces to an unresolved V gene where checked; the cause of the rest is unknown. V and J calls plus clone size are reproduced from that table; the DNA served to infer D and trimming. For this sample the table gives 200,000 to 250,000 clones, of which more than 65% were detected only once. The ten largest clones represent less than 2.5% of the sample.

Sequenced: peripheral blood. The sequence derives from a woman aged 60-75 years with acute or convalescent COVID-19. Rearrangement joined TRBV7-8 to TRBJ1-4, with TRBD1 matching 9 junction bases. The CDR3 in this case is CASSSYLTGGTNEKLFF. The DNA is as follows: TGTGCCAGCAGCTCGTACCTAACAGGGGGCACTAATGAAAAACTGTTTTTT.